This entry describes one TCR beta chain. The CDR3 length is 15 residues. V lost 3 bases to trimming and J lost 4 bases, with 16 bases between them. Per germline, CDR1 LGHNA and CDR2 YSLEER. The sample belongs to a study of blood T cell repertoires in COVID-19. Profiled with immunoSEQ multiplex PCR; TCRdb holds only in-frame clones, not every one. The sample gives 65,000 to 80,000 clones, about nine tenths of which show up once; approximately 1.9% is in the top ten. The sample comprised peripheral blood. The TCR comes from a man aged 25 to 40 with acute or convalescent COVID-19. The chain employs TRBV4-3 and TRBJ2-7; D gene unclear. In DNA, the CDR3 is TGCGCCAGCAGCCAGGAAGGAAACAGCTTTTACGAGCAGTACTTC. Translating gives CASSQEGNSFYEQYF.